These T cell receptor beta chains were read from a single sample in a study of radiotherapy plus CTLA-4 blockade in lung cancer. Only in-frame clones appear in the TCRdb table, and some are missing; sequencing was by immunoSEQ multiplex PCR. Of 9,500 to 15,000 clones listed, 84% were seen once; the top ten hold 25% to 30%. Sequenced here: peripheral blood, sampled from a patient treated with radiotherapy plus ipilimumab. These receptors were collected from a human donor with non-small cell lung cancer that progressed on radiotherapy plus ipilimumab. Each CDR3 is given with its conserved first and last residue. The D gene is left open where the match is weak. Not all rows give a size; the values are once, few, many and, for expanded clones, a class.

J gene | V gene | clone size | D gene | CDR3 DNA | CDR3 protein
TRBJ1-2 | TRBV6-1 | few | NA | TGTGCCAGCAGTGACGGGACTTACTATGGCTACACCTTC | CASSDGTYYGYTF
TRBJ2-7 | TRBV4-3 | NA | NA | TGCGCCAGCAGCCAAGATTGGGCGGGCGAGCAGTACTTC | CASSQDWAGEQYF
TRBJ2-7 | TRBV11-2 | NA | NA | TGTGCCAGCAGCTTTCCCCGGGGCGAGCAGTACTTC | CASSFPRGEQYF
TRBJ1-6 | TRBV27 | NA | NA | TGTGCCAGCAGTTTCAGCGGAACAACAAATTGGGGTTCACCCCTCCACTTT | CASSFSGTTNWGSPLHF
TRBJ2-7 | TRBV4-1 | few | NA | TGCGCCAGCAGCCAAGATGTGCCCGGGTACGAGCAGTACTTC | CASSQDVPGYEQYF
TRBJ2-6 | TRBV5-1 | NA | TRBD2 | TGCGCCAGCAGCTTCATAGGTGCTAGCGGGGGGGCGGCTGGGGCCAACGTCCTGACTTTC | CASSFIGASGGAAGANVLTF
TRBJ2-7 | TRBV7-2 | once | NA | TGTGCCAGCAGCCCGAGTCCGGATGGAAGTACCTACGAGCAGTACTTC | CASSPSPDGSTYEQYF
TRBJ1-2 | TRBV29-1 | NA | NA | TGCAGCGTTGTGGATAGCTATGGCTACACCTTC | CSVVDSYGYTF
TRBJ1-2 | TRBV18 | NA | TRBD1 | TGTGCCAGCTCATTCTCGGACAGGGGGCTGAACTATGGCTACACCTTC | CASSFSDRGLNYGYTF
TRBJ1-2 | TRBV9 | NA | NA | TGTGCCAGCAGCTCACGAGTAGGGACACGAGCCTGGGGCTACACCTTC | CASSSRVGTRAWGYTF
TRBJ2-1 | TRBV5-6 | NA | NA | TGTGCCAGCAGCTTTTCACGCAATGAGCAGTTCTTC | CASSFSRNEQFF